A single sample is the source of the 2 T cell receptor beta chains below, sequenced in a study of blood T cell repertoires in COVID-19. The data were produced by immunoSEQ multiplex PCR, yet TCRdb's version contains in-frame clones alone and is incomplete. In the table there are about 160,000 clones, roughly 82% of which are singletons. The specimen was peripheral blood. All receptors derive from a human donor with acute or convalescent COVID-19. The donor label of this sample is uncertain.

The rearrangement joins TRBV19 to TRBJ1-5; a possible D gene is TRBD1 (6 bases). Germline V lookup: CDR1 LNHDA, CDR2 SQIVND (reference sequence). This CDR3 has 17 amino acids. V was clipped by 0 bases and J by 0 bases, with 12 bases between them. The CDR3 nucleotides read TGTGCCAGTAGTATAGAGGGGGCACTCGATAGCAATCAGCCCCAGCATTTT. Protein: CASSIEGALDSNQPQHF.

This clone was seen more than once but under ten times. This chain uses TRBV5-4 with TRBJ2-7; a possible D gene is TRBD2 (5 bases). Between the trimmed V and J ends, which lost 4 bases and 3 bases, there was a span of 11 bases. The V gene's germline CDR1 is SGHNT and CDR2 YYREEE (reference sequence). The CDR3 contains 13 residues. The CDR3 DNA reads as TGTGCCAGCAGCATCACGACTAACTACGAGCAGTACTTC. Translating it yields CASSITTNYEQYF.